A selection of T cell receptor beta chains follows, all from one sample in a study of shared clonotypes between healthy human individuals. Here immunoSEQ multiplex PCR was the method, and the copy in TCRdb shows in-frame clones only, minus some. The sample carries about 2.3 million clones, 85% to 95% recorded once. The specimen was naive CD4+ T cells from PBMCs. The receptors were gathered from a man between 18 and 29 years old in good health. Some clones in this sample may be carry-over from other donors' samples. Both conserved end residues are part of each CDR3. Each record gives: CDR3 protein, CDR3 DNA, J gene, V gene, D gene. The D gene is left open where the match is weak.

CDR3 protein: CASSPLPILSGSSYEQYF; CDR3 DNA: TGTGCCAGCTCACCACTCCCCATCCTTAGCGGGAGTTCCTACGAGCAGTACTTC; J gene: TRBJ2-7; V gene: TRBV18; D gene: TRBD2
CDR3 protein: CASSTNTGELFF; CDR3 DNA: TGTGCCAGCAGTACGAACACCGGGGAGCTGTTTTTT; J gene: TRBJ2-2; V gene: TRBV6-1; D gene: -
CDR3 protein: CASSLNDFTDTQYF; CDR3 DNA: TGCGCCAGCAGCTTGAACGATTTCACAGATACGCAGTATTTT; J gene: TRBJ2-3; V gene: TRBV5-1; D gene: -
CDR3 protein: CASSYDRGNQPQHF; CDR3 DNA: TGTGCCAGCAGCTACGACAGGGGAAATCAGCCCCAGCATTTT; J gene: TRBJ1-5; V gene: TRBV6-5; D gene: TRBD1
CDR3 protein: CASSRDVNEQYF; CDR3 DNA: TGCGCCAGCAGCAGGGACGTGAACGAGCAGTACTTC; J gene: TRBJ2-7; V gene: TRBV5-1; D gene: -
CDR3 protein: CASCAAGAAGGYTF; CDR3 DNA: TGTGCCAGCTGCGCGGCCGGGGCCGCAGGGGGCTACACCTTC; J gene: TRBJ1-2; V gene: TRBV6-6; D gene: -
CDR3 protein: CASSFAASYEQYF; CDR3 DNA: TGTGCCAGCAGTTTCGCCGCCTCCTACGAGCAGTACTTC; J gene: TRBJ2-7; V gene: TRBV27; D gene: -
CDR3 protein: CASSSTGTGAYGYTF; CDR3 DNA: TGTGCCAGCAGTTCGACCGGGACAGGCGCGTATGGCTACACCTTC; J gene: TRBJ1-2; V gene: TRBV6-5; D gene: TRBD1
CDR3 protein: CASSLESGGYYNQPQHF; CDR3 DNA: TGTGCCAGCAGCTTAGAGTCTGGCGGGTATTACAATCAGCCCCAGCATTTT; J gene: TRBJ1-5; V gene: TRBV7-7; D gene: -
CDR3 protein: CASSSRHGQLAYNEQFF; CDR3 DNA: TGTGCCAGCAGCTCTAGACATGGACAGTTGGCCTACAATGAGCAGTTCTTC; J gene: TRBJ2-1; V gene: TRBV7-3; D gene: -